The TCR beta chain described here comes from a study of graft-versus-host responses after intestinal transplantation. Overall study: Induction with anti-thymocyte globulin, then tacrolimus and steroids for roughly three years, was given to all recipients. Whole-study findings and limits: Peak circulating GvH clone levels were associated with early post-transplant HvG declines.

Using immunoSEQ multiplex PCR, the repertoire was profiled, and TCRdb retains in-frame clones only, with some absent. There are about 96,000 clones in the sample; approximately 90% occur only once, and around 0.17% lies in the top ten. Note on this clone: Its cognate antigen is unknown.

The junction had 6 bases not matched to a gene; V was cut back by 7 bases and J by 9 bases. Germline V lookup: CDR1 MDHEN, CDR2 SYDVKM. The CDR3 is 15 residues long. The rearrangement uses TRBV28 and TRBJ2-1, with TRBD2 matching over 16 bases. The sample in question was unstimulated CD4+ T cells sorted from spleen or lymph node cells, obtained before intestinal transplant. This receptor was taken from a human donor who received an intestinal transplant. The CDR3 sequence: CASTLGLAGGLEQFF. The CDR3 DNA reads TGTGCCAGCACTCTGGGACTAGCGGGAGGGCTTGAGCAGTTCTTC.